This T cell receptor beta chain was retrieved from a study of cytomegalovirus exposure and HLA in healthy donors. Note on this clone: The antigen is not known.

General study points: Reported performance of the classifier showed diagnosis of cytomegalovirus status with high specificity and sensitivity. Researchers catalogued some 160 TCR beta chains as cytomegalovirus-associated.

V lost 4 bases, J lost 4 bases, and 7 bases stayed unmatched. Germline values: CDR1 SGHRS, CDR2 YFSETQ. CDR3 length: 17 residues. Data came from immunoSEQ multiplex PCR; TCRdb stores just in-frame clones and leaves some out. This table has 50,000 to 70,000 clones, roughly 95% appearing once. Sample: PBMCs. The TCR sequence derives from a woman under 30 in good health and CMV-seropositive. The V call is TRBV5-1, the J call TRBJ2-1; 14 nucleotides match TRBD2. The CDR3 region has the DNA TGCGCCAGCAGCCCAAGACTAGCGGGGGGGTTTTACAATGAGCAGTTCTTC. Its protein is CASSPRLAGGFYNEQFF. Full variable domain (outside the CDR3, taken from reference TRBV5-1 and TRBJ2-1): KAGVTQTPRYLIKTRGQQVTLSCSPISGHRSVSWYQQTPGQGLQFLFEYFSETQRNKGNFPGRFSGRQFSNSRSEMNVSTLELGDSALYLCASSPRLAGGFYNEQFFGPGTRLTVL.